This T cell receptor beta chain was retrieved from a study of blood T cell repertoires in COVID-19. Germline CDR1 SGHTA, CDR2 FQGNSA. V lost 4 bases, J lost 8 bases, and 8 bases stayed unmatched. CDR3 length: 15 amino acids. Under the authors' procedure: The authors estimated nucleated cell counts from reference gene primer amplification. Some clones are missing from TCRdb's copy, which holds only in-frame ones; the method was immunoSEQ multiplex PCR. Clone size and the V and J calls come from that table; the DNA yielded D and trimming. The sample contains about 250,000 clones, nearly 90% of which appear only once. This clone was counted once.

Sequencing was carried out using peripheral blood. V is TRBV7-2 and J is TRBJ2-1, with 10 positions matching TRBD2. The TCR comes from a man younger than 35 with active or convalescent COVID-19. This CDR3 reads CASSSQAGGPYEQFF. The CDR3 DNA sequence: TGTGCCAGCAGCTCTCAAGCGGGAGGGCCCTATGAGCAGTTCTTC.